This T cell receptor beta chain was sequenced in a study of shared clonotypes between healthy human individuals. Study-wide results and caveats: Some naive CD4 clonotypes, roughly 4.5%, turned up in common across a handful of donors. Large sequencing depth failed to make sorted-subset sequencing complete, rarefaction showed.

For this clone: The antigen is undetermined.

CD8 cells regarded as naive lacked CD45RO, were positively chosen for CCR7, and omitted terminally differentiated effector memory CD45RA+ cells. The data were produced by immunoSEQ multiplex PCR, yet TCRdb's version contains in-frame clones alone and is incomplete. The sample includes 760,000 or so clones, roughly 96% of them seen just once. Sequencing was carried out using naive CD8+ T cells sorted from blood. This TCR derives from a man aged 25 to 40 in good health.

The CDR3 nucleotides read TGTGCCAGCAGTTTTAGGGGGTCGCATCAGCCCCAGCATTTT. As protein: CASSFRGSHQPQHF. The chain couples TRBV27 to TRBJ1-5, with D possibly being TRBD1 (6 bases). CDR3 length: 14 amino acids. The germline gives CDR1 MNHEY, CDR2 SMNVEV (reference sequence). V lost 3 bases and J 5 bases, leaving 11 bases between the germline ends.